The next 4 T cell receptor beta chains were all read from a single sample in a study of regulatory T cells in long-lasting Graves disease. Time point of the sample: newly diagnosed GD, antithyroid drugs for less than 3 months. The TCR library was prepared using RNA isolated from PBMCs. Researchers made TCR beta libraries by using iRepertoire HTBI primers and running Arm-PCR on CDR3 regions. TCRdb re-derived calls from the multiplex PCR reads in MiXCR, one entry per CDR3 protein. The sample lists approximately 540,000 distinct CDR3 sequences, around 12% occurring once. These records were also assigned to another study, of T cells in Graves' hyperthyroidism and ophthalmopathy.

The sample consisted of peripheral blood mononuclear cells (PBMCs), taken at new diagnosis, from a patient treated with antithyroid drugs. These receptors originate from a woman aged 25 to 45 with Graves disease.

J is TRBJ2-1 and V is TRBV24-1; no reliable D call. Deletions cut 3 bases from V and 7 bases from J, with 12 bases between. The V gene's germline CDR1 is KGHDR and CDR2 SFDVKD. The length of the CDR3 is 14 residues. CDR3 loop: CATSDGPVRNEQFF. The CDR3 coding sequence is TGTGCCACCAGTGATGGGCCCGTTAGGAATGAGCAGTTCTTC.

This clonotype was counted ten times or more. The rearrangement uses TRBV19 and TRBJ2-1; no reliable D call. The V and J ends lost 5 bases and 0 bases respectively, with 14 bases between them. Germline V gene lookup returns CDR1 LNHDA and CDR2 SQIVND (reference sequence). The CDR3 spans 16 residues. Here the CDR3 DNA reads TGTGCCAGTAGTCTCGTTGCGTCTAGCTCCTACAATGAGCAGTTCTTC. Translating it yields CASSLVASSSYNEQFF. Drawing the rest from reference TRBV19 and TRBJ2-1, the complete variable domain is DGGITQSPKYLFRKEGQNVTLSCEQNLNHDAMYWYRQDPGQGLRLIYYSQIVNDFQKGDIAEGYSVSREKKESFPLTVTSAQKNPTAFYLCASSLVASSSYNEQFFGPGTRLTVL.

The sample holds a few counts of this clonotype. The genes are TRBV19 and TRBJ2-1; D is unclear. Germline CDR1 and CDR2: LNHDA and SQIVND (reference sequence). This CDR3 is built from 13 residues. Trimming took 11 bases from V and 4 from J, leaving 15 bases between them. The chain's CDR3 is CASSVFGYNEQFF. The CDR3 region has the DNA TGTGCCTCCAGTGTGTTTGGATACAATGAGCAGTTCTTC.

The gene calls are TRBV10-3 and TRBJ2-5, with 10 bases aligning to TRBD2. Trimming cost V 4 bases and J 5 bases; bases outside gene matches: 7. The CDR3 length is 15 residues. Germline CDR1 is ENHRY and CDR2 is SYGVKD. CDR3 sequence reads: CAISVGAGGLETQYF. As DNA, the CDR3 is TGTGCCATCAGTGTTGGAGCGGGAGGGTTGGAGACCCAGTACTTC.